Listed here are 17 T cell receptor beta chains from one sample, sequenced in a study of chemoradiotherapy in HPV16-positive cancers. The data were produced by immunoSEQ multiplex PCR, yet TCRdb's version contains in-frame clones alone and is incomplete. The sample comprises around 2,000 clones, roughly 92% of which are singletons, and approximately 3.5% rests with the top ten. The sequencing here drew on tumor tissue, taken from a patient who underwent chemoradiotherapy. These receptor sequences come from a human donor with HPV-associated anogenital cancer.

The gene calls are TRBV5-1 and TRBJ1-2; D is ambiguous. This CDR3 is built from 12 residues. V was pared by 0 bases and J by 9 bases, with 9 bases between. The germline V gene encodes CDR1 SGHRS and CDR2 YFSETQ. CDR3 DNA sequence: TGCGCCAGCAGCTTGGACAGTGAGAGCTACACCTTC. It specifies CASSLDSESYTF.

The chain links TRBV7-2 to TRBJ1-2; maybe TRBD1 (5 bases). Trimming took 5 bases from V and 8 from J, leaving 18 bases between them. Germline V gives CDR1 SGHTA, CDR2 FQGNSA. The CDR3 covers 14 residues. The CDR3 nucleotides are TGTGCCAGCAGCATTAGTGGGGGGTACCTGGGCTACACCTTC. Encoded protein: CASSISGGYLGYTF.

V usage is TRBV4-1 and J usage is TRBJ1-2; D not resolved. From germline, CDR1 is MGHRA and CDR2 YSYEKL. V was pared by 0 bases and J by 0 bases, with 5 bases between. There are 14 residues in the CDR3. CDR3 sequence reads: CASSQDITNYGYTF. CDR3 in DNA: TGCGCCAGCAGCCAAGACATAACTAACTATGGCTACACCTTC.

V usage is TRBV4-3 and J usage is TRBJ2-7; D perhaps matches TRBD1 (6 bases). Between the trimmed V and J ends, which lost 0 bases and 6 bases, there was a span of 15 bases. CDR1 and CDR2 (germline): LGHNA, YSLEER. This CDR3 has 15 amino acids. The CDR3 region is CASSQDPGTPFEQYF. CDR3 nucleotides: TGCGCCAGCAGCCAAGATCCGGGGACACCCTTCGAGCAGTACTTC.

This chain joins TRBV6-1 and TRBJ1-3, with D unresolved. The CDR3 is made up of 14 amino acids. Germline assignment: CDR1 MNHNS and CDR2 SASEGT. V dropped 2 bases and J dropped 0 bases, with 5 bases sitting between them. CDR3 region: CASSEQFSGNTIYF. In nucleotides, the CDR3 is TGTGCCAGCAGTGAACAGTTCTCTGGAAACACCATATATTTT.

The chain recombines TRBV6-5 with TRBJ2-7; 8 bases are a match to TRBD2. The ends lost 0 bases at V and 2 bases at J; junction bases unmatched: 0. Germline CDR1 is MNHEY and CDR2 is SVGAGI. CDR3 length: 14 amino acids. For the CDR3, the DNA is TGTGCCAGCAGTTACTCGGGACTAGCCTACGAGCAGTACTTC. Its translation is CASSYSGLAYEQYF.

DNA of the CDR3: TGTGCCAGCAGTGCGGGACACAGTGAAAAACTGTTTTTT. It translates to CASSAGHSEKLFF. This chain links TRBV6-4 with TRBJ1-4, with TRBD1 as a possible D gene (6 bases). This CDR3 comprises 13 residues. CDR1 is MRHNA and CDR2 is SNTAGT in the germline V gene. Deletions cut 4 bases from V and 7 bases from J, with 10 bases between.

The V gene is TRBV28, the J gene TRBJ2-7, with D perhaps given as TRBD1 or TRBD2 (5 bases each). The CDR3 is 18 amino acids. V was pared by 4 bases and J by 1 base, with 23 bases between. Germline lookup yields CDR1 MDHEN and CDR2 SYDVKM. CDR3 region: CASSSYLVTGGLSYEQYF. The CDR3 DNA sequence: TGTGCCAGCAGTTCATATCTAGTAACAGGAGGTCTTTCCTACGAGCAGTACTTC.

The rearrangement joins TRBV9 to TRBJ2-7; 12 nucleotides match TRBD2. Germline V gene data show CDR1 as SGDLS and CDR2 as YYNGEE. The length of the CDR3 is 14 residues. Germline trimming cut 3 bases from V and 4 bases from J; bases unmatched to any gene: 2. This CDR3 is CASSASGGAYEQYF. CDR3 DNA: TGTGCCAGCAGCGCTAGCGGGGGGGCGTACGAGCAGTACTTC.

The rearrangement uses TRBV29-1 and TRBJ2-5; D may be TRBD1 (5 bases). V was pared by 3 bases and J by 2 bases, with 13 bases between. Germline V CDR1 and CDR2: SQVTM, ANQGSEA. CDR3 length: 14 amino acids. In DNA, the CDR3 is TGCAGCGTTGAGTCACAGGTCCTTCAAGAGACCCAGTACTTC. This encodes CSVESQVLQETQYF.

In its sample, this clone was seen once. The chain combines TRBV29-1 with TRBJ2-7, with 7 bases aligning to TRBD1. CDR1 SQVTM and CDR2 ANQGSEA come from the germline V gene. This CDR3 spans 13 amino acids. V dropped 7 bases and J dropped 4; count of bases not matched to a gene: 10. The CDR3, as DNA: TGCAGCGCTAAGACAGGGTCGGGTTACGAGCAGTACTTC. Translated, it gives CSAKTGSGYEQYF.

The chain is built from TRBV10-3 and TRBJ1-4; D is unresolved. The CDR3 is 13 amino acids. The germline CDR1 and CDR2 sequences are ENHRY and SYGVKD. Trimming removed 4 bases at V and 7 bases at J, with 10 bases between. CDR3 DNA sequence: TGTGCCATCAGTGGGGGAGGGAGTGAAAAACTGTTTTTT. Translating gives CAISGGGSEKLFF.

This clone has a single count. V is TRBV15 and J is TRBJ2-5; no firm D call. This CDR3 has 12 amino acids. V lost 3 bases and J lost 5, with 7 bases in between. The V gene's germline CDR1 is LNHNV and CDR2 YYDKDF (reference sequence). The CDR3 is CATSSGFETQYF. The CDR3 DNA is TGTGCCACCAGCAGCGGATTTGAGACCCAGTACTTC.

This clone turned up a few times. The V and J genes are TRBV2 and TRBJ1-2, with TRBD1 as a possible D gene (5 bases). V was cut by 6 bases and J by 2 bases, with 10 bases left in between. This CDR3 has 13 residues. Germline V gene sequence: CDR1 SNHLY, CDR2 FYNNEI. CDR3: CASRDTSNYGYTF. CDR3 in DNA: TGTGCCAGCAGGGACACCTCCAACTATGGCTACACCTTC. The whole variable domain, remainder taken from reference TRBV2 and TRBJ1-2, is EPEVTQTPSHQVTQMGQEVILRCVPISNHLYFYWYRQILGQKVEFLVSFYNNEISEKSEIFDDQFSVERPDGSNFTLKIRSTKLEDSAMYFCASRDTSNYGYTFGSGTRLTVV.

V gene TRBV7-6 combines with J gene TRBJ2-7, with D hard to call. This CDR3 spans 13 amino acids. Germline CDR1 and CDR2: SGHVS and FNYEAQ. Deletions cut 3 bases from V and 3 bases from J, with 9 bases between. The CDR3 reads CASSFSSDYEQYF. CDR3 bases: TGTGCCAGCAGCTTCTCTTCTGACTACGAGCAGTACTTC.

This clone appeared a single time. The V gene is TRBV10-3, the J gene TRBJ1-5; D gene ambiguous. Trimming stripped 0 bases from V and 5 bases from J, with 5 bases between. CDR1 ENHRY and CDR2 SYGVKD come from the germline V gene. This CDR3 is built from 13 residues. CDR3 sequence (DNA): TGTGCCATCAGTGAGTCCCGGGATCAGCCCCAGCATTTT. Protein: CAISESRDQPQHF.

The chain links TRBV19 to TRBJ1-5; D may be TRBD1 (6 bases). The germline gives CDR1 LNHDA, CDR2 SQIVND (reference sequence). V was trimmed by 5 bases and J by 0 bases, leaving 11 bases between them. This CDR3 is 15 amino acids long. The CDR3 reads CASSADRRSNQPQHF. CDR3 nucleotide sequence: TGTGCCAGTAGTGCTGACAGGCGTAGCAATCAGCCCCAGCATTTT.